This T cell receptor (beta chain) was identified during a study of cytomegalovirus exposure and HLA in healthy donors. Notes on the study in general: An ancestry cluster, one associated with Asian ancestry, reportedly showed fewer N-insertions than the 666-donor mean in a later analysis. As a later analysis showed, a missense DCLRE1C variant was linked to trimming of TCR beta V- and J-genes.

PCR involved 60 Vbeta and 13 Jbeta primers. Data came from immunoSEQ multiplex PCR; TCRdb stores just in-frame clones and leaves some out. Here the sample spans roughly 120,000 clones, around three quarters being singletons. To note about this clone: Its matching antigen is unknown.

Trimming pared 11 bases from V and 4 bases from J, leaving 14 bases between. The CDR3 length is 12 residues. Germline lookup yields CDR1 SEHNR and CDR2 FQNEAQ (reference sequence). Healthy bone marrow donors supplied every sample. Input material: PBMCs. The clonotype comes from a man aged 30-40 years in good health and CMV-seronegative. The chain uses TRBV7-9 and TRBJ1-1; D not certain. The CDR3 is CAGDLSSTEAFF. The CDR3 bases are TGTGCCGGTGATCTTAGTAGCACTGAAGCTTTCTTT.